The rows below give T cell receptor beta chains drawn from one sample of a study of control samples from healthy donors and cancer patients. The repertoire was sequenced with immunoSEQ multiplex PCR; TCRdb's copy has only in-frame clones and lacks some. The sample holds 95,000 to 150,000 clones; about 87% are singletons and the top ten take roughly 3.4%. The specimen sequenced was blood. The receptor source for this set is a man aged 35-49 years in good health. Each CDR3 is given with its conserved first and last residue. D genes are given only for firm matches. The listing skips clone size in some rows; elsewhere it reads once, few, many or a size class.

>TRBD1|TRBV2|.|TRBJ2-2
CASSRQGGNTGELFF
TGTGCCAGCAGCAGACAGGGGGGTAACACCGGGGAGCTGTTTTTT
>.|TRBV7-9|.|TRBJ1-2
CASSLEGGYTF
TGTGCCAGCAGCTTAGAGGGTGGCTACACCTTC
>TRBD2|TRBV7-9|.|TRBJ2-5
CASSPSGVGRAQYF
TGTGCCAGCAGCCCCAGCGGGGTGGGCCGGGCCCAGTACTTC
>TRBD2|TRBV4-2|.|TRBJ2-1
CASSQDSGDHNEQFF
TGTGCCAGCAGCCAGGATAGCGGGGATCACAATGAGCAGTTCTTC
>.|TRBV3-1/TRBV3-2|.|TRBJ1-5
CASSQDLSNQPQHF
TGTGCCAGCAGCCAAGATTTAAGCAATCAGCCCCAGCATTTT
>.|TRBV4-3|.|TRBJ2-7
CASSQERGAHEQYF
TGCGCCAGCAGCCAAGAACGGGGGGCCCACGAGCAGTACTTC
>.|TRBV7-2|once|TRBJ2-1
CASTLTGWDEQFF
TGTGCCAGCACCCTAACCGGGTGGGATGAGCAGTTCTTC
>.|TRBV7-9|.|TRBJ2-2
CASIFARGAAGTGELFF
TGTGCCAGCATTTTTGCTAGGGGCGCCGCAGGGACCGGGGAGCTGTTTTTT
>.|TRBV2|.|TRBJ1-1
CASITRRTDTEAFF
TGTGCCAGCATTACGCGTAGGACAGACACTGAAGCTTTCTTT
>TRBD1|TRBV27|few|TRBJ2-1
CASRRRDRMYNEQFF
TGTGCCAGCAGACGCCGGGACAGAATGTACAATGAGCAGTTCTTC
>.|TRBV13|.|TRBJ1-5
CASSSQHNQPQHF
TGTGCCAGCAGCTCGCAACACAATCAGCCCCAGCATTTT
>.|TRBV5-1|.|TRBJ2-7
CASSPDTYEQYF
TGCGCCAGCAGCCCGGACACATACGAGCAGTACTTC
>TRBD1|TRBV18|once|TRBJ1-5
CASSPDRGTGSQPQHF
TGTGCCAGCTCTCCTGATCGAGGGACAGGGTCTCAGCCCCAGCATTTT
>.|TRBV7-2|few|TRBJ2-7
CASSPSAGSSYEQYF
TGTGCCAGCAGCCCCTCGGCAGGGTCGTCCTACGAGCAGTACTTC
>.|TRBV25-1|.|TRBJ2-3
CASSKGTGWTDTQYF
TGTGCCAGCAGTAAGGGTACAGGGTGGACAGATACGCAGTATTTT
>.|TRBV3-1/TRBV3-2|.|TRBJ1-2
CASRGWGGNYGYTF
TGTGCCAGCAGGGGTTGGGGCGGCAACTATGGCTACACCTTC
>.|TRBV6-6|.|TRBJ2-3
CASSYRIQGDTQYF
TGTGCCAGCAGTTACCGAATTCAGGGCGATACGCAGTATTTT
>.|TRBV23-1|.|TRBJ2-7
CASSQEGLPYEQYF
TGCGCCAGCAGTCAAGAGGGGCTACCCTACGAGCAGTACTTC
>.|TRBV29-1|.|TRBJ2-3
CSVEANSGSTDTQYF
TGCAGCGTTGAAGCCAATAGCGGCAGCACAGATACGCAGTATTTT
>TRBD2|TRBV11-2|.|TRBJ2-3
CASSLVGLAGGPVEQYF
TGTGCCAGCAGCTTAGTCGGACTAGCGGGGGGGCCAGTAGAGCAGTATTTT
>TRBD1|TRBV18|.|TRBJ2-7
CASSPGGTGAYEQYF
TGTGCCAGCTCACCAGGGGGGACAGGCGCCTACGAGCAGTACTTC
>.|TRBV19|.|TRBJ1-3
CASSNTDGNTIYF
TGTGCCAGTTCGAATACGGATGGAAACACCATATATTTT
>.|TRBV4-1|.|TRBJ1-2
CASSRLITNYGYTF
TGCGCCAGCAGTCGACTGATAACTAACTATGGCTACACCTTC
>.|TRBV10-3|.|TRBJ1-5
CAISEGPFGQPQHF
TGTGCCATCAGTGAGGGACCGTTTGGACAGCCCCAGCATTTT
>.|TRBV7-6|.|TRBJ1-5
CASSPTGYSNQPQHF
TGTGCCAGCAGCCCGACAGGTTATAGCAATCAGCCCCAGCATTTT
>.|TRBV25-1|.|TRBJ2-3
CASSLAASTDTQYF
TGTGCCAGCAGTTTGGCGGCTAGCACAGATACGCAGTATTTT
>.|TRBV5-1|.|TRBJ1-2
CASSLEGHSKNYGYTF
TGCGCCAGCAGCTTGGAAGGTCATTCGAAGAACTATGGCTACACCTTC
>.|TRBV28|.|TRBJ2-7
CASTLSGTPYEQYF
TGTGCCAGCACCTTATCGGGGACCCCCTACGAGCAGTACTTC
>TRBD2|TRBV18|.|TRBJ2-2
CASSPATSGGTGELFF
TGTGCCAGCTCACCAGCGACTAGCGGGGGGACCGGGGAGCTGTTTTTT
>.|TRBV7-9|once|TRBJ1-4
CASSLAETEWGEKLFF
TGTGCCAGCAGCTTAGCCGAGACAGAATGGGGCGAAAAACTGTTTTTT
>TRBD1|TRBV3-1/TRBV3-2|.|TRBJ1-2
CASSQRPGGVGYGYTF
TGTGCCAGCAGCCAACGCCCAGGGGGCGTGGGCTATGGCTACACCTTC
>.|TRBV6-5|.|TRBJ1-2
CASSYSRTVNYGYTF
TGTGCCAGCAGTTACTCGAGGACAGTGAACTATGGCTACACCTTC
>TRBD1|TRBV10-3|few|TRBJ2-3
CAISGPGQVTDTQYF
TGTGCCATCAGTGGGCCGGGACAGGTGACAGATACGCAGTATTTT
>.|TRBV28|once|TRBJ2-1
CASSLATPGRDEQFF
TGTGCCAGCAGTTTAGCGACTCCGGGTAGGGATGAGCAGTTCTTC
>.|TRBV3-1/TRBV3-2|few|TRBJ1-6
CASSQAVNTYNSPLHF
TGTGCCAGCAGCCAAGCCGTCAACACCTATAATTCACCCCTCCACTTT
>.|TRBV18|.|TRBJ2-6
CASSPEGTGANVLTF
TGTGCCAGCTCACCAGAAGGGACTGGGGCCAACGTCCTGACTTTC
>.|TRBV6-1|.|TRBJ1-5
CASSDRTQPQHF
TGTGCCAGCAGTGACCGTACTCAGCCCCAGCATTTT
>.|TRBV21-1|.|TRBJ2-7
CASSKVRVRGSYEQYF
TGTGCCAGCAGCAAAGTTAGGGTGAGAGGCTCCTACGAGCAGTACTTC
>TRBD1|TRBV6-5|.|TRBJ1-2
CASSPGQPNYGYTF
TGTGCCAGCAGTCCGGGACAGCCTAACTATGGCTACACCTTC
>.|TRBV12-5|.|TRBJ2-7
CASGLVLGGINEQYF
TGTGCTAGTGGTTTGGTACTGGGCGGGATTAACGAGCAGTACTTC
>.|TRBV3-1/TRBV3-2|.|TRBJ1-1
CASRAGHRGGYTEAFF
TGTGCCAGCAGGGCGGGACACAGAGGGGGGTACACTGAAGCTTTCTTT
>.|TRBV27|.|TRBJ1-5
CASRPQVHSNQPQHF
TGTGCCAGCAGGCCGCAGGTTCATAGCAATCAGCCCCAGCATTTT
>TRBD1|TRBV4-3|.|TRBJ2-5
CASSRRQGDLQETQYF
TGCGCCAGCAGCCGGAGACAGGGGGATCTTCAAGAGACCCAGTACTTC
>TRBD2|TRBV10-3|.|TRBJ2-2
CAISELAGAGSTGELFF
TGTGCCATCAGTGAGTTAGCGGGGGCCGGGAGCACCGGGGAGCTGTTTTTT
>.|TRBV5-1|.|TRBJ1-1
CASSPPGSEAFF
TGCGCCAGCAGCCCCCCGGGCTCCGAAGCTTTCTTT
>.|TRBV7-3|.|TRBJ2-2
CASSLTPGHTGELFF
TGTGCCAGCAGCTTAACTCCAGGGCATACCGGGGAGCTGTTTTTT
>TRBD1|TRBV9|.|TRBJ1-4
CASSLGTGIEKLFF
TGTGCCAGCAGCCTTGGGACAGGGATAGAAAAACTGTTTTTT
>.|TRBV2|.|TRBJ1-5
CASSEGASSNQPQHF
TGTGCCAGCAGTGAGGGGGCGAGTAGCAATCAGCCCCAGCATTTT
>.|TRBV7-2|.|TRBJ2-7
CASSFYTGPFEQYF
TGTGCCAGCAGCTTCTATACAGGGCCTTTCGAGCAGTACTTC
>.|TRBV3-1/TRBV3-2|.|TRBJ1-6
CASSQGRSLHF
TGTGCCAGCAGCCAGGGACGTTCCCTCCACTTT
>.|TRBV24-1|.|TRBJ1-5
CATQVRRDQPQHF
TGTGCCACCCAAGTGCGACGAGATCAGCCCCAGCATTTT
>.|TRBV5-1|.|TRBJ2-6
CASSWTVLGANVLTF
TGCGCCAGCAGCTGGACAGTGCTGGGGGCCAACGTCCTGACTTTC